The clone carrying this T cell receptor (beta chain) was picked up one time. These data are taken from a study of blood T cell repertoires in COVID-19. Study at large: Sites in the United States, Italy and Spain provided acute and convalescent COVID-19 samples. T cells, B-cell-depleted T cells, or PBMCs provided the cDNA or gDNA that served as material.

Per the study methods: Cell counts per sample came from amplifying reference gene primers. Assay: immunoSEQ multiplex PCR; the TCRdb copy retains only in-frame clones and omits some. The V and J calls and clone size were taken over from that table, and D and trimming were inferred from the DNA. The sample carries roughly 120,000 clones, over 80% recorded once. Between the trimmed V and J ends, which lost 1 base and 0 bases, there was a span of 11 bases. Per germline, CDR1 SNHLY and CDR2 FYNNEI. The CDR3 extends over 16 amino acids. Source material: peripheral blood. The V gene is TRBV2, the J gene TRBJ2-3; D is perhaps TRBD2 (6 bases). The receptor's source is a man in his sixties or seventies with acute or convalescent COVID-19. The CDR3 DNA reads TGTGCCAGCAGTGAAGAGGCGGGGACGAGCACAGATACGCAGTATTTT. It codes for CASSEEAGTSTDTQYF.